This T cell receptor beta chain was recorded in a study of control samples from healthy donors and cancer patients. This clone was found once. Here immunoSEQ multiplex PCR was the method, and the copy in TCRdb shows in-frame clones only, minus some. Of 90,000 to 150,000 clones listed, approximately 88% were seen once; the top ten hold 3.4%. This TCR came from a middle-aged man in good health. Sequenced input: blood.

The CDR3 loop reads CASSLGGGRNYGYTF. DNA for the CDR3: TGTGCCAGCAGCTTAGGGGGGGGGCGCAACTATGGCTACACCTTC. J is TRBJ1-2 and V is TRBV7-6; D possibly corresponds to TRBD1 (6 bases). Trimming removed 1 base at V and 2 bases at J, with 11 bases between. There are 15 residues in the CDR3. The germline gives CDR1 SGHVS, CDR2 FNYEAQ. The whole variable domain, filled in from reference TRBV7-6 and TRBJ1-2, reads GAGVSQSPRYKVTKRGQDVALRCDPISGHVSLYWYRQALGQGPEFLTYFNYEAQQDKSGLPNDRFSAERPEGSISTLTIQRTEQRDSAMYRCASSLGGGRNYGYTFGSGTRLTVV.